This T cell receptor beta chain was documented in a study of blood T cell repertoires in COVID-19. The study assigned cohorts using participant-reported clinical history. Data came from immunoSEQ multiplex PCR; TCRdb stores just in-frame clones and leaves some out. The sample carries about 160,000 clones, approximately 87% recorded once. V lost 5 bases and J lost 5, with 8 bases in between. Germline V CDR1 and CDR2: SGHTA, FQGTGA. This CDR3 region has 12 residues. The chain joins TRBV7-3 to TRBJ2-3; the D gene is possibly TRBD2 (6 bases). The sequencing input was PBMCs or T cells enriched from blood (not recorded which). This TCR was sampled from a woman aged 45-65 years who had recovered from COVID-19. CDR3 sequence: CASSTGGDTQYF. CDR3 nucleotide sequence: TGTGCCAGCAGCACCGGGGGAGATACGCAGTATTTT.